What follows is one TCR beta chain and its context. The target antigen is unknown. Starting 14 to 28 days after autologous transplant, ipilimumab 1 mg/kg was given. Germline V lookup: CDR1 MGHRA, CDR2 YSYEKL. There are 18 residues in the CDR3. The J segment lost 2 bases and the V segment lost 6 bases, leaving 12 bases of the junction unmatched. Profiling relied on immunoSEQ multiplex PCR, and the TCRdb table lists in-frame clones only, not all of them. The sample shows some 10,000 clones, about 81% of them seen only once. The data belong to a study of ipilimumab plus nivolumab after autologous stem cell transplantation. Study-level results: TCR repertoire, Treg phenotype and gut microbiota reportedly support more study of this approach.

The chain links TRBV4-1 to TRBJ1-5, with 11 bases that match TRBD1. The TCR originated in a male donor with diffuse large B-cell lymphoma. The sample was PBMCs, taken in a trial of ipilimumab plus nivolumab as post-transplant consolidation. The chain's CDR3 is CASSYAGQGVPGNQPQHF. For the CDR3, the DNA is TGCGCCAGCAGTTACGCGGGACAGGGGGTTCCGGGCAATCAGCCCCAGCATTTT.